The TCR beta chain under discussion was sequenced for a study of T cell responses to AZD1222 COVID-19 vaccine. Germline CDR1 SGHTA, CDR2 FQGNSA. The CDR3 totals 14 residues. The V segment lost 2 bases and the J segment 6 bases; nucleotides outside the gene matches: 6. Only in-frame clones appear in the TCRdb table, and some are missing; sequencing was by immunoSEQ multiplex PCR. The data contain approximately 120,000 clones, roughly nine tenths of them singletons. On this clone: What it binds is unknown.

Study-wide findings and caveats: Per reports, nearly half of all spike-specific TCRs target regions that are unmutated in variants. All repertoire sampling was performed exclusively after the peak T cell response.

The sample consisted of peripheral blood, taken on day 0 of AZD1222 vaccination. This sequence was found in an adult in good health. The rearrangement links TRBV7-2 to TRBJ1-2; 7 bases are a match to TRBD1. The CDR3 sequence: CASSLSRQGDGYTF. The CDR3 DNA reads TGTGCCAGCAGCTTATCGCGACAGGGCGATGGCTACACCTTC. Full variable domain (outside the CDR3, taken from reference TRBV7-2 and TRBJ1-2): GAGVSQSPSNKVTEKGKDVELRCDPISGHTALYWYRQSLGQGLEFLIYFQGNSAPDKSGLPSDRFSAERTGGSVSTLTIQRTQQEDSAVYLCASSLSRQGDGYTFGSGTRLTVV.